This T cell receptor (beta chain) emerged from a study of blood T cell repertoires in COVID-19. In the study overall: Sites across the United States, Italy and Spain contributed samples from acute and convalescent COVID-19. PBMCs, B-cell-depleted T cells, or T cells provided the cDNA or gDNA that made up the material.

The ends lost 0 bases at V and 4 bases at J; junction bases unmatched: 11. Germline V lookup: CDR1 SGHDN, CDR2 FVKESK. This CDR3 is 19 amino acids long. How the authors handled the data: Reference gene primers were amplified, and this amplification served to estimate nucleated cell counts. Repertoires were generated with immunoSEQ multiplex PCR, while TCRdb's copy carries only in-frame clones and drops some. V and J calls and clone size come straight from that table; D and trimming were deduced from the DNA. This table has around 100,000 clones, approximately 87% appearing once. Source material: peripheral blood. The sequence was obtained from a human donor in a cohort sampled during active COVID-19. The chain recombines TRBV14 with TRBJ2-1, with 11 bases matching TRBD1. The CDR3 region has the DNA TGTGCCAGCAGCCAAGAGGACAGGGGGCGCCTAGCCCTATACAATGAGCAGTTCTTC. Its translation: CASSQEDRGRLALYNEQFF.